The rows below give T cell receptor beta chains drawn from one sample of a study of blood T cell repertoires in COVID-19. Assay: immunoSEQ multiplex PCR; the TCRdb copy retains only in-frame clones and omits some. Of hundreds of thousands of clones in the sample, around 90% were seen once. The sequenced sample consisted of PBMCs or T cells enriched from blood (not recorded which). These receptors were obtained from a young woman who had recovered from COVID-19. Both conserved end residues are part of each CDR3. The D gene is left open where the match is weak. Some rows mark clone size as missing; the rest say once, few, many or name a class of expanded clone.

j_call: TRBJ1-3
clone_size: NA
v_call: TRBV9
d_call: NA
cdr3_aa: CASSPRDFSGNTIYF
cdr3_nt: TGTGCCAGCAGCCCCCGGGACTTCTCTGGAAACACCATATATTTT

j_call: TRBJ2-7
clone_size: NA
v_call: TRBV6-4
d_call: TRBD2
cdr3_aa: CASSPSGGYSYEQYF
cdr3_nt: TGTGCCAGCAGCCCCTCGGGGGGTTACTCCTACGAGCAGTACTTC

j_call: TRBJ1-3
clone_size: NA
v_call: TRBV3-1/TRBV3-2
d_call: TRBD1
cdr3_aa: CASSPQGVAGNTIYF
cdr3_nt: TGTGCCAGCAGCCCCCAGGGGGTTGCTGGAAACACCATATATTTT

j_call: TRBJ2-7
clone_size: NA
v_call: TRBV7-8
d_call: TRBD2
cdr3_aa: CASSLGLAGVSYEQYF
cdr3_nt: TGTGCCAGCAGCTTAGGACTAGCGGGAGTGTCGTACGAGCAGTACTTC

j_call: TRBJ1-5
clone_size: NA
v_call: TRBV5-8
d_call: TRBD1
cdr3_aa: CASRDLQGIQPQHF
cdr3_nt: TGTGCCAGCAGGGATTTACAGGGGATTCAGCCCCAGCATTTT

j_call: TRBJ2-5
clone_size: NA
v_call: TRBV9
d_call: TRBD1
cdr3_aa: CASSSWDRGGETQYF
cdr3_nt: TGTGCCAGCAGCTCCTGGGACAGGGGAGGTGAGACCCAGTACTTC

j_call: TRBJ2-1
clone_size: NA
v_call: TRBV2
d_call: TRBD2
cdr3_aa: CASSEGTSFHNEQFF
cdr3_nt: TGTGCCAGCAGTGAAGGGACTAGTTTCCACAATGAGCAGTTCTTC

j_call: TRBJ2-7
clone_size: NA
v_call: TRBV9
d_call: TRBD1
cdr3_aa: CASSAGQGLYEQYF
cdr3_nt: TGTGCCAGCAGCGCGGGACAGGGCCTCTACGAGCAGTACTTC

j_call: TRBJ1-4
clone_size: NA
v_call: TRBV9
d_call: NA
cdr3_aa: CASSVGGQGPEKLFF
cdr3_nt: TGTGCCAGCAGCGTAGGGGGCCAGGGGCCGGAAAAACTGTTTTTT

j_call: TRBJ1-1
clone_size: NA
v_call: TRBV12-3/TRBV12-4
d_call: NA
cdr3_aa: CASSFYNTEAFF
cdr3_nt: TGTGCCAGCAGTTTTTATAACACTGAAGCTTTCTTT

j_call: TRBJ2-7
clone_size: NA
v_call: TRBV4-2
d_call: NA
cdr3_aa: CASSRLDSYEQYF
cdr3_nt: TGTGCCAGCAGCCGGCTTGATTCCTACGAGCAGTACTTC

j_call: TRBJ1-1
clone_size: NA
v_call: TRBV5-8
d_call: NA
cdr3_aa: CASIRNRDTEAFF
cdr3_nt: TGTGCCAGCATTAGGAACAGAGACACTGAAGCTTTCTTT

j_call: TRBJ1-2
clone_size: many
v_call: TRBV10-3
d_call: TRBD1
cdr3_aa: CAISGDRAGGYTF
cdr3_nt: TGTGCCATCAGTGGGGACAGGGCGGGTGGCTACACCTTC

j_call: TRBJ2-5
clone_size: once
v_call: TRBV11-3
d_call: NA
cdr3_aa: CASSDTQGKTQYF
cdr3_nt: TGTGCCAGCAGCGATACCCAGGGAAAGACCCAGTACTTC

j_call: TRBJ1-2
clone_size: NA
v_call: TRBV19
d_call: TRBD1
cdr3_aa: CASVFSGGVYGYTF
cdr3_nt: TGTGCCAGCGTCTTCTCAGGGGGCGTCTATGGCTACACCTTC

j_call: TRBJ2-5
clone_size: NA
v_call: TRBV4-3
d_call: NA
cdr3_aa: CASSVDSRRETQYF
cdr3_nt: TGCGCCAGCAGCGTAGACTCCCGACGGGAGACCCAGTACTTC

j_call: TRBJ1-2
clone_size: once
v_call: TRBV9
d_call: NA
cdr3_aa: CASSVAGGSYYGYTF
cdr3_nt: TGTGCCAGCAGCGTAGCGGGGGGCAGCTACTATGGCTACACCTTC

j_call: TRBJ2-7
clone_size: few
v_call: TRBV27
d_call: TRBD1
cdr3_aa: CASSWGSGQGYEQYF
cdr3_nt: TGTGCCAGCAGTTGGGGTTCAGGACAGGGTTACGAGCAGTACTTC

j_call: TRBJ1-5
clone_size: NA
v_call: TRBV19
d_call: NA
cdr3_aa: CASSPGDFWPQHF
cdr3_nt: TGTGCCAGTAGTCCCGGGGATTTCTGGCCCCAGCATTTT

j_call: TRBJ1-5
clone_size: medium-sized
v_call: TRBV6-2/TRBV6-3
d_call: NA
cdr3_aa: CASSYHTGNQPQHF
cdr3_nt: TGTGCCAGCAGTTACCACACAGGGAATCAGCCCCAGCATTTT

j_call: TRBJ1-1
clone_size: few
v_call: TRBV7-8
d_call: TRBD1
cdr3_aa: CASSNQGAVNTEAFF
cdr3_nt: TGTGCCAGCAGCAATCAGGGGGCCGTGAACACTGAAGCTTTCTTT

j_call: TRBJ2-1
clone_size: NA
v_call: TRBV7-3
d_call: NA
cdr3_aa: CASSLSGTDNEQFF
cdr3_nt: TGTGCCAGCAGCTTAAGCGGGACCGACAATGAGCAGTTCTTC

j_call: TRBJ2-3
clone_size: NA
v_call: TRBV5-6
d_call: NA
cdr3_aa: CASSLDPGSTDTQYF
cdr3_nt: TGTGCCAGCAGCTTGGATCCGGGAAGCACAGATACGCAGTATTTT

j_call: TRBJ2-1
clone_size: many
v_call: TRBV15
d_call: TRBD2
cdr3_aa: CATSEAGLNYNEQFF
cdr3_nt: TGTGCCACCAGTGAAGCGGGACTAAACTACAATGAGCAGTTCTTC

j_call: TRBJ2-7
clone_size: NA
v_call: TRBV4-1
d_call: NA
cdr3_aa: CASSQGPQVGPYEQYF
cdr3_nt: TGCGCCAGCAGCCAAGGCCCGCAAGTGGGGCCCTACGAGCAGTACTTC

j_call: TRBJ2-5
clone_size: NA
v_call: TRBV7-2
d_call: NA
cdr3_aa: CASSLYQETQYF
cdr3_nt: TGTGCCAGCAGCTTATATCAAGAGACCCAGTACTTC

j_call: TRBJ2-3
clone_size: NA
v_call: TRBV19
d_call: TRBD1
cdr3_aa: CASSLTGAQYF
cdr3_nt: TGTGCCAGTAGCCTGACAGGGGCGCAGTATTTT

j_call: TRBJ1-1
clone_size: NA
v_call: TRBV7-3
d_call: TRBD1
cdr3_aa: CASSPTGGWTEAFF
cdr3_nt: TGTGCCAGCAGCCCCACAGGGGGGTGGACTGAAGCTTTCTTT

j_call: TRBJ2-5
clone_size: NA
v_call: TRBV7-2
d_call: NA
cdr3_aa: CASSLFASRSETQYF
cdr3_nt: TGTGCCAGCAGCTTGTTCGCTAGTCGCTCAGAGACCCAGTACTTC

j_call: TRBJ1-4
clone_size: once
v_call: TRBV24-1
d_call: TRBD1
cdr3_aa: CATSDPRQGSDEKLFF
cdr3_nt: TGTGCCACCAGTGACCCTCGACAGGGCTCTGACGAAAAACTGTTTTTT

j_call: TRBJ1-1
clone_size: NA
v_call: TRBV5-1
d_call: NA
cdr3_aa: CASTLGAGVWTEAFF
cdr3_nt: TGCGCCAGCACCCTTGGGGCGGGGGTGTGGACTGAAGCTTTCTTT

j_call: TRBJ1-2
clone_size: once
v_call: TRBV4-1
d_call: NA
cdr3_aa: CASSQDDDSPYGYTF
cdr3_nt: TGCGCCAGCAGCCAAGATGACGACAGCCCCTATGGCTACACCTTC

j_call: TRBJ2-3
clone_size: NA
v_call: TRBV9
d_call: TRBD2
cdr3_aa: CASSARGEADTQYF
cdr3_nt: TGTGCCAGCAGCGCACGGGGGGAAGCAGATACGCAGTATTTT

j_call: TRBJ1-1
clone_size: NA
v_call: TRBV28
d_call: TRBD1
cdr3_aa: CASSPGQGNTEAFF
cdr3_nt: TGTGCCAGCAGTCCTGGACAGGGAAACACTGAAGCTTTCTTT